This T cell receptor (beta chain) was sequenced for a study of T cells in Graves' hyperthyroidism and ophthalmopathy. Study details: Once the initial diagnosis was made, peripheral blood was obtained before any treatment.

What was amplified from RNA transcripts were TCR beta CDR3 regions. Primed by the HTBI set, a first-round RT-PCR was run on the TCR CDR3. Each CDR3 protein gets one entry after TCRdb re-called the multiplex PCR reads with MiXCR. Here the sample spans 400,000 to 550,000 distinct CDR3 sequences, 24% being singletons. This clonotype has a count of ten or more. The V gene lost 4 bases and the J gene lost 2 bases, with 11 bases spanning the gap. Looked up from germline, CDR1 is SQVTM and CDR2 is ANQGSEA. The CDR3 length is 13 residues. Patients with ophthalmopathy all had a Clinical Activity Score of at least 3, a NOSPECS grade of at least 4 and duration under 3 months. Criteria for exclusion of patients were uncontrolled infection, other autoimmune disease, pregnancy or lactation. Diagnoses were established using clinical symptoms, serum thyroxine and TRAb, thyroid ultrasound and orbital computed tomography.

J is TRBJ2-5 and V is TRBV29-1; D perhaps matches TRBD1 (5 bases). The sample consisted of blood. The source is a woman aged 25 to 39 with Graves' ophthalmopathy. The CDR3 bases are TGCAGCGTTGGGACATACCCTCAAGAGACCCAGTACTTC. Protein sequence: CSVGTYPQETQYF.